Listed below are T cell receptor beta chains from one sample, sequenced in a study of cytomegalovirus exposure and HLA in healthy donors. Measured with immunoSEQ multiplex PCR; TCRdb has only the in-frame clones, and not every one. Among a few hundred thousand clones, around 87% were seen once, and the ten largest hold under 0.4%. Sequencing was done on a sample of PBMCs. These receptors were taken from a woman between 18 and 29 years old in good health and CMV-seronegative. Both conserved end residues are part of each CDR3. D genes are given only for firm matches. Expanded clones get a size class; other rows say once, few or many, or leave the size out.

>.|TRBD1|TRBJ2-5|TRBV27
TGTGCCAGCAGTGGAAGGGACAGGGTGGAGACCCAGTACTTC
CASSGRDRVETQYF
>.|.|TRBJ2-1|TRBV12-5
TGTGCTAGTGTCTCTAATACGGGGTACAATGAGCAGTTCTTC
CASVSNTGYNEQFF
>.|TRBD1|TRBJ2-1|TRBV28
TGTGCCAGCAGAATTACAGGGGACCCCTACAATGAGCAGTTCTTC
CASRITGDPYNEQFF
>.|.|TRBJ2-2|TRBV7-9
TGTGCCAGCCTCACCGAGACCGGGGAGCTGTTTTTT
CASLTETGELFF
>.|.|TRBJ2-3|TRBV30
TGTGCCTGGAGTGCCTGGACGGCGGGGAGGGATACGCAGTATTTT
CAWSAWTAGRDTQYF
>.|TRBD1|TRBJ2-1|TRBV4-1
TGCGCCAGCAGCCAAGGACAGGGCAACAATGAGCAGTTCTTC
CASSQGQGNNEQFF
>few|TRBD2|TRBJ2-7|TRBV10-1
TGCGCCAGCAGTTTTACGGGACTATCGATTTACGAGCAGTACTTC
CASSFTGLSIYEQYF
>.|.|TRBJ1-1|TRBV5-1
TGCGCCAGCAGCTTGGGGACAGCGAACACTGAAGCTTTCTTT
CASSLGTANTEAFF
>.|.|TRBJ1-2|TRBV25-1
TGTGCCAGCAGTGAGGGGGCAGGGTCGGCTCGGGGCTACACCTTC
CASSEGAGSARGYTF
>once|.|TRBJ2-5|TRBV5-4
TGTGCCAGCAGCTTGGGGCTACTCCAGGTACAAGAGACCCAGTACTTC
CASSLGLLQVQETQYF
>.|TRBD1|TRBJ1-5|TRBV6-5
TGTGCCAGCAGTTACCCGACAGGGGTGAATGGCCAGCCCCAGCATTTT
CASSYPTGVNGQPQHF
>.|.|TRBJ2-7|TRBV4-1
TGCGCCAGCAGCCAAGGGCCGCTTGGAGACCCTCGGCACTCCTACGAGCAGTACTTC
CASSQGPLGDPRHSYEQYF
>once|.|TRBJ1-5|TRBV28
TGTGCCAGCAGTTTAACCAGGGCTCCTGGGTGGCCCCAGCATTTT
CASSLTRAPGWPQHF
>.|TRBD1|TRBJ1-2|TRBV28
TGTGCCAGCAGGGGACAGTTCTATGGCTACACCTTC
CASRGQFYGYTF
>.|.|TRBJ1-6|TRBV12-2
TGTGCAAGTCGCTTAGTTGCCAGCTATAATTCACCCCTCCACTTT
CASRLVASYNSPLHF
>.|.|TRBJ1-3|TRBV30
TGTGCCTGGAGTCCGGTGAGCTCTGGAAACACCATATATTTT
CAWSPVSSGNTIYF
>.|TRBD1|TRBJ1-5|TRBV4-3
TGCGCCAGCAGCCAAGAGACAGGGGGCAATCAGCCCCAGCATTTT
CASSQETGGNQPQHF
>.|TRBD2|TRBJ2-2|TRBV4-1
TGCGCCAGCAGAACGGGGCGGGGGGGCCTCACCGGGGAGCTGTTTTTT
CASRTGRGGLTGELFF
>.|TRBD1|TRBJ2-5|TRBV5-8
TGTGCCAGCAGCCCGCCGGTAGGAGGACAGGGGAAGGAGACCCAGTACTTC
CASSPPVGGQGKETQYF
>once|TRBD1|TRBJ1-1|TRBV2
TGTGCCAGCAGTCAGGGACAGGGGGTTTTTTTTAACACTGAAGCTTTCTTT
CASSQGQGVFFNTEAFF
>once|.|TRBJ2-5|TRBV7-8
TGTGCCAGCAGCTTAGCGGGGGGCCAAGAGACCCAGTACTTC
CASSLAGGQETQYF
>.|.|TRBJ2-1|TRBV10-3
TGTGCCATCAGTCGGGACTCCGGGGCCGAGCAGTTCTTC
CAISRDSGAEQFF
>.|TRBD1|TRBJ2-7|TRBV11-2
TGTGCCAGCAGCTGGGGGACAGGGGGTATGTACGAGCAGTACTTC
CASSWGTGGMYEQYF
>.|TRBD1|TRBJ2-7|TRBV30
TGTGCCTGGAGTGAGCTGGGACAGGGAGGCGAGCAGTACTTC
CAWSELGQGGEQYF
>once|.|TRBJ2-3|TRBV2
TGTGCCAGCCAGAGGGACACTAGCACAGATACGCAGTATTTT
CASQRDTSTDTQYF
>.|.|TRBJ1-1|TRBV7-9
TGTGCCAGCAGCTCGACAACCGGGAGGGGTGGGTACACTGAAGCTTTCTTT
CASSSTTGRGGYTEAFF
>.|TRBD1|TRBJ1-1|TRBV29-1
TGCAGCGCAAAAGGGTCAAAATGGACAGGGGGGATTATGAACACTGAAGCTTTCTTT
CSAKGSKWTGGIMNTEAFF
>.|.|TRBJ1-1|TRBV7-9
TGTGCCAGCAGCTTAGACGCGATGAACACTGAAGCTTTCTTT
CASSLDAMNTEAFF
>.|TRBD2|TRBJ2-5|TRBV9
TGTGCCAGCAGCCCCGGGACTAGCAGGGAGACCCAGTACTTC
CASSPGTSRETQYF
>.|.|TRBJ1-1|TRBV28
TGTGCCAGCAGTTTACAGGGTATGAACACTGAAGCTTTCTTT
CASSLQGMNTEAFF
>once|.|TRBJ2-5|TRBV5-6
TGTGCCAGCAGCTTGGGTGGGGCGGAGACCCAGTACTTC
CASSLGGAETQYF
>.|TRBD1|TRBJ1-4|TRBV5-4
TGTGCCAGCAGCCCGGGACAGGCCTTCGCAACTAATGAAAAACTGTTTTTT
CASSPGQAFATNEKLFF
>.|TRBD1|TRBJ2-3|TRBV2
TGTGCCAGCAGTGTAATATCGTGGGACAGAGTCTCGGATACGCAGTATTTT
CASSVISWDRVSDTQYF
>.|.|TRBJ2-3|TRBV19
TGTGCCAGTAAGAAGGGAGCAACACGCACAGATACGCAGTATTTT
CASKKGATRTDTQYF
>.|.|TRBJ2-1|TRBV2
TGTGCCATCTCCGGGGGGCCGTGGAATGAGCAGTTCTTC
CAISGGPWNEQFF
>.|.|TRBJ1-6|TRBV11-2
TGTGCCAGCAGCGTATCGGACAGTAGTTCACCCCTCCACTTT
CASSVSDSSSPLHF
>few|.|TRBJ1-5|TRBV6-1
TGTGCCAGCAGTGGGCTATGGACAGCTGATAGCAATCAGCCCCAGCATTTT
CASSGLWTADSNQPQHF
>.|.|TRBJ2-4|TRBV18
TGTGCCAGCTCACGGACGGAGGAAAACATTCAGTACTTC
CASSRTEENIQYF
>.|.|TRBJ2-7|TRBV6-5
TGTGCCAGCAGCCACCAAGGGGGGGGGATCGAGCAGTACTTC
CASSHQGGGIEQYF
>.|TRBD1|TRBJ1-2|TRBV18
TGTGCCAGCTCACCGCTAAAAATAACGACAGGGTTTAACTATGGCTACACCTTC
CASSPLKITTGFNYGYTF
>.|TRBD1|TRBJ2-7|TRBV7-2
TGTGCCAGCAGCCCCAGGACAGGGGACTACGAGCAGTACTTC
CASSPRTGDYEQYF
>.|TRBD1|TRBJ1-1|TRBV9
TGTGCCAGCAGCGCTCCCCGGACCGGGGGCACAGGGGGGAACACTGAAGCTTTCTTT
CASSAPRTGGTGGNTEAFF
>.|.|TRBJ1-5|TRBV27
TGTGCCAGCAGACAGTCTTATAGCAATCAGCCCCAGCATTTT
CASRQSYSNQPQHF
>few|TRBD1|TRBJ1-1|TRBV6-1
TGTGCCAGCAGTGAAACAGGGGGCGTTAGCACTGAAGCTTTCTTT
CASSETGGVSTEAFF
>.|TRBD2|TRBJ2-2|TRBV5-6
TGTGCCAGCAGCTACGGGACTAGCGGGGGGGAGCTGTTTTTT
CASSYGTSGGELFF
>.|TRBD1|TRBJ1-2|TRBV7-9
TGTGCCAGCAGCTCGGGACAGGCCAACTATGGCTACACCTTC
CASSSGQANYGYTF